The T cell receptor beta chain under discussion was sequenced for a study of cytomegalovirus exposure and HLA in healthy donors. Whole-study results and caveats: CMV serostatus was the sole immune exposure data available. Sequencing depth roughly uniform across donors was assumed in presence/absence analyses.

V was trimmed by 2 bases and J by 2 bases, leaving 10 bases between them. The CDR3 has 15 amino acids. Germline V gene data show CDR1 as SGHVS and CDR2 as FQNEAQ. A multiplex PCR was run with 60 Vbeta primers and 13 Jbeta primers. Here immunoSEQ multiplex PCR was the method, and the copy in TCRdb shows in-frame clones only, minus some. The sample yields approximately 200,000 clones, around 79% seen once. This clone was seen a handful of times. The antigen is not known. The J gene is TRBJ1-3, the V gene TRBV7-8; possible D gene TRBD1, 5 bases. The sequence came from a girl aged 5 to 17 in good health and CMV-seropositive. The source material was PBMCs. For the CDR3, the DNA is TGTGCCAGCAGCTTATCCAGGGCCCCTGGAAACACCATATATTTT. Its protein is CASSLSRAPGNTIYF.